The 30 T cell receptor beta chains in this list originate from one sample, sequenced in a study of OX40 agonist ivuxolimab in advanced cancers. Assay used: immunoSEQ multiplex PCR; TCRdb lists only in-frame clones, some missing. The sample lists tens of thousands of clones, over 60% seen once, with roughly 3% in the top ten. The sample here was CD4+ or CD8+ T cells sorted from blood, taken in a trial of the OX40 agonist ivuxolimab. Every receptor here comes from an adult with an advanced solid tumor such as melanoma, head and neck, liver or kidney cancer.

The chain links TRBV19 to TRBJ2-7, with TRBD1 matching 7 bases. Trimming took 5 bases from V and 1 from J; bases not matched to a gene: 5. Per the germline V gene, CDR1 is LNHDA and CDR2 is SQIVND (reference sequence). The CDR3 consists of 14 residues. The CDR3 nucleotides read TGTGCCAGTAGTGTGGGACAGTTTTCCTACGAGCAGTACTTC. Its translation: CASSVGQFSYEQYF.

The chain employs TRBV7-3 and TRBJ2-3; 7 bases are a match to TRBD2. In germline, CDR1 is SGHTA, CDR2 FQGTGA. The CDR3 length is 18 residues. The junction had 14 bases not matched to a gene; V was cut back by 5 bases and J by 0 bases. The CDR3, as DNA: TGTGCCAGCAGCGCCGGGGTAGCGGGCGGATCTAGCACAGATACGCAGTATTTT. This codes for CASSAGVAGGSSTDTQYF.

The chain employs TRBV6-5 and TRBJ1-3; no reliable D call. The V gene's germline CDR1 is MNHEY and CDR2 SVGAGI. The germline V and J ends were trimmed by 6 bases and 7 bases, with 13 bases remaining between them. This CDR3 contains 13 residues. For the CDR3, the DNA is TGTGCCAGCAGCCTCATTCGAGGGAACACCATATATTTT. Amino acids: CASSLIRGNTIYF.

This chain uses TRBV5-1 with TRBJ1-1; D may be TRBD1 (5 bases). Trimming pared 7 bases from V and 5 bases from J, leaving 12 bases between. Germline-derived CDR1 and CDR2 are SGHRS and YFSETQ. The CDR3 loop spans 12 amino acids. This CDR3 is CASRRGGTEAFF. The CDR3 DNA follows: TGCGCCAGCCGCCGGGGGGGGACTGAAGCTTTCTTT.

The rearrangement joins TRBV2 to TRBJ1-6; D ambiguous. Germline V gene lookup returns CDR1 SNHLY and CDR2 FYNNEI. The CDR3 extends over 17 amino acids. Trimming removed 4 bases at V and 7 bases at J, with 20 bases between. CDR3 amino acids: CASSGTFVGVRNSPLHF. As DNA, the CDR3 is TGTGCCAGCAGTGGGACTTTTGTCGGAGTTCGGAATTCACCCCTCCACTTT.

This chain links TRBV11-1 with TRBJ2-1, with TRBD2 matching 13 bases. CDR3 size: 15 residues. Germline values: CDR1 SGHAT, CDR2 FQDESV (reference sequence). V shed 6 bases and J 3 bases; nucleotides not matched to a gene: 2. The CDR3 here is CASRRLAGGYNEQFF. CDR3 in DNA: TGTGCCAGCAGGCGACTAGCGGGAGGCTACAATGAGCAGTTCTTC.

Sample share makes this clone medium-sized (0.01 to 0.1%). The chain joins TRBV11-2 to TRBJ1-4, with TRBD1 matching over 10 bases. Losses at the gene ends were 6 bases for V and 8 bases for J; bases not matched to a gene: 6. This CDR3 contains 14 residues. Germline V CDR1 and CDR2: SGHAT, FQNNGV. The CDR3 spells CASSLGQGNEKLFF. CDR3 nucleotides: TGTGCCAGCAGTTTGGGACAGGGGAACGAAAAACTGTTTTTT.

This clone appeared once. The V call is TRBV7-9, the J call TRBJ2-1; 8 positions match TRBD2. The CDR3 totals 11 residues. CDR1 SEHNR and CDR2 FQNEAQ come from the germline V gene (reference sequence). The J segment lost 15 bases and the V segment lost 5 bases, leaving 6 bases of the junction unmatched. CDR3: CASSQAGEVFF. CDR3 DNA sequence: TGTGCCAGCAGCCAAGCGGGAGAGGTGTTCTTC.

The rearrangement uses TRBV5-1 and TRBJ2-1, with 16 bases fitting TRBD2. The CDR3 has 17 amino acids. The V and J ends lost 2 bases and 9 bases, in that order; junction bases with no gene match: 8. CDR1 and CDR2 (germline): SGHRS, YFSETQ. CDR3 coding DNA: TGCGCCAGCAGCTTTGGGACTAGCGGGAGGGCCGGGACTGAGCAGTTCTTC. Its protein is CASSFGTSGRAGTEQFF.

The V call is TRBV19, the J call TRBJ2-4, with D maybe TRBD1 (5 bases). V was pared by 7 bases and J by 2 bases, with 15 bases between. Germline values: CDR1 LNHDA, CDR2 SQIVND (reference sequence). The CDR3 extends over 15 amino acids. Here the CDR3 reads CASKLTALSKNIQYF. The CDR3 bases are TGTGCCAGTAAACTGACAGCCCTATCCAAAAACATTCAGTACTTC.

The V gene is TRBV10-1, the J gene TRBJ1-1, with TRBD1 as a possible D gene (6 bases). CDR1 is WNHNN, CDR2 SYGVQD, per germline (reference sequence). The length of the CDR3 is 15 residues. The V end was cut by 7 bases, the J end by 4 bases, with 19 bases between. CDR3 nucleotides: TGCGCCAGCACCCTAGAGGGGGAGATGGGCACTGAAGCTTTCTTT. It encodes CASTLEGEMGTEAFF.

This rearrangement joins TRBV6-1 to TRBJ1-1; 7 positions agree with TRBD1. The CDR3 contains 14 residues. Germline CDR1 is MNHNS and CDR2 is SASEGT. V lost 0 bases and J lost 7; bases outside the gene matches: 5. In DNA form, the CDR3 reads TGTGCCAGCAGTGAAGCCACCAGGGGGGTTGAAGCTTTCTTT. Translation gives CASSEATRGVEAFF.

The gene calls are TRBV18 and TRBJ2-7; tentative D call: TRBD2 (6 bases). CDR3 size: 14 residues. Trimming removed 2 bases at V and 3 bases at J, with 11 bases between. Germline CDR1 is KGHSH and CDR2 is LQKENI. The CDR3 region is CASSPLKGGYEQYF. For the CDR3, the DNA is TGTGCCAGCTCACCATTGAAGGGAGGCTACGAGCAGTACTTC.

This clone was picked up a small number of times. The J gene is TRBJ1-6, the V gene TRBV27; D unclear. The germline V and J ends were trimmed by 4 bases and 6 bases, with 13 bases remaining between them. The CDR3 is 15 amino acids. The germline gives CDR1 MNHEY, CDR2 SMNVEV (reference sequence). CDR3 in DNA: TGTGCCAGCAGTTCATACCCCGTTTCTAATTCACCCCTCCACTTT. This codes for CASSSYPVSNSPLHF.

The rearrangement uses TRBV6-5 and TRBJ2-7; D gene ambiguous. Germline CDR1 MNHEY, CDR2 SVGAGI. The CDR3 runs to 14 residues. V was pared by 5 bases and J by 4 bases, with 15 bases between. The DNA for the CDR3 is TGTGCCAGCAGTGTAGAACGGAACGCGTACGAGCAGTACTTC. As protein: CASSVERNAYEQYF.

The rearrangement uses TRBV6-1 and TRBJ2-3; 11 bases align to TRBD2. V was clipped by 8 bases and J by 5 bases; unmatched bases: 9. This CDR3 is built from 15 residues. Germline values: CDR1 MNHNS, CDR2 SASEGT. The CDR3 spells CASGSSGRIVDTQYF. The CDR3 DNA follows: TGTGCCAGCGGCTCTAGCGGGAGGATTGTAGATACGCAGTATTTT.

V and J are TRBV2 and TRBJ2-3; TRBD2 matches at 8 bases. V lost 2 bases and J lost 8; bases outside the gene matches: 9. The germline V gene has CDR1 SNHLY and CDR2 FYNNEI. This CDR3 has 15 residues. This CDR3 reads CASSEPASGFFTQYF. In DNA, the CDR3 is TGTGCCAGCAGTGAACCGGCTAGCGGGTTTTTTACGCAGTATTTT.

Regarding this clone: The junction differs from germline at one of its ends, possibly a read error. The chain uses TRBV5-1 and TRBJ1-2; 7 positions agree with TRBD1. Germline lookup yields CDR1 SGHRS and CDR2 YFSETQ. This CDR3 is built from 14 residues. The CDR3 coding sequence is TGTGCCAGCAGCTTGGAGCGGGACAGCTATGGCTACACCTTC. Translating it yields CASSLERDSYGYTF.

CDR3 DNA: TGTGCCAGCTCACCATACGGGACAGGGAATGAAAAACTGTTTTTT. Its protein product is CASSPYGTGNEKLFF. V is TRBV18 and J is TRBJ1-4, with 9 nucleotides matching TRBD1. V was pared by 2 bases and J by 5 bases, with 3 bases of the junction left unmatched. The CDR3 totals 15 residues. In germline, CDR1 is KGHSH, CDR2 LQKENI.

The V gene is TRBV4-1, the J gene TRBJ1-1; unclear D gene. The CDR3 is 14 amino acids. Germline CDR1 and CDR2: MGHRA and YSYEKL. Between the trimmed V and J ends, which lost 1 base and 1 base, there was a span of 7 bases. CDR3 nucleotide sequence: TGCGCCAGCAGCCAAGGGCCGGCGAACACTGAAGCTTTCTTT. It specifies CASSQGPANTEAFF.

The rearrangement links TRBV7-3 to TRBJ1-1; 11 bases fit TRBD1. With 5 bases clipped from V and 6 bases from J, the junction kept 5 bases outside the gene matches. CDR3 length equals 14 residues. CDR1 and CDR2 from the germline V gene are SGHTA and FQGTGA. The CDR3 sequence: CASSPMGQGAEAFF. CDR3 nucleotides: TGTGCCAGCAGCCCTATGGGACAGGGGGCTGAAGCTTTCTTT.

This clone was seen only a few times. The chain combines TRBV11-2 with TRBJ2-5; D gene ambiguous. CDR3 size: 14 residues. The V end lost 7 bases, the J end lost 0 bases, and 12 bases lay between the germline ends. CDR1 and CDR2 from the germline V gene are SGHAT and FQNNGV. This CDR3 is CASTQQPHQETQYF. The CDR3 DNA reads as TGTGCCAGCACCCAGCAGCCCCACCAAGAGACCCAGTACTTC.

DNA of the CDR3: TGTGCCAGCAGTCCCTTAAGGGGAACTTACAATCAGCCCCAGCATTTT. This encodes CASSPLRGTYNQPQHF. This chain connects TRBV28 to TRBJ1-5; D is possibly TRBD1 (5 bases). The CDR3 extends over 16 amino acids. Germline CDR1 MDHEN, CDR2 SYDVKM. The germline V and J ends were trimmed by 5 bases and 3 bases, with 17 bases remaining between them.

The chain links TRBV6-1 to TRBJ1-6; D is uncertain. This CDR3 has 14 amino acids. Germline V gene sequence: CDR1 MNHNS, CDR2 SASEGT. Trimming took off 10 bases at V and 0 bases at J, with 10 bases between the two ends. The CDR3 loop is CATSPRSYNSPLHF. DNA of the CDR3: TGTGCCACCTCCCCGCGCTCCTATAATTCACCCCTCCACTTT.

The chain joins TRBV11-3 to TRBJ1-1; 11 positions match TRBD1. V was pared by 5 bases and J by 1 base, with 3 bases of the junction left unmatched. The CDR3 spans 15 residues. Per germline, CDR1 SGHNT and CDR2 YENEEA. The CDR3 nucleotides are TGTGCCAGCAGCGGAGGACAGGGGGCGAACACTGAAGCTTTCTTT. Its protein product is CASSGGQGANTEAFF.

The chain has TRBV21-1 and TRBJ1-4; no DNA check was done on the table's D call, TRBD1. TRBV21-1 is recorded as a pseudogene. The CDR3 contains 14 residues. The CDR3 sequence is CALSSGSTNEKLFF. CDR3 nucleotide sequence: TGTGCCTTATCCTCAGGGTCTACTAATGAAAAACTGTTTTTT.

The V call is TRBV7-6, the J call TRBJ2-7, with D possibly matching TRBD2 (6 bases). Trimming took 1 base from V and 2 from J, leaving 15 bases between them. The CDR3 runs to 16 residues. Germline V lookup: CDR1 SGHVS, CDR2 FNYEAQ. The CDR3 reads CASSLGTSGLAYEQYF. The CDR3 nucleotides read TGTGCCAGCAGCTTAGGCACCTCGGGACTCGCCTACGAGCAGTACTTC.

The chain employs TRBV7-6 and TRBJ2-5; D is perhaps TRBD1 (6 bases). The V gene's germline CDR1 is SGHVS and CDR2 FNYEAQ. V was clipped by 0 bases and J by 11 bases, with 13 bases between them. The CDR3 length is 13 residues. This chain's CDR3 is CASSLADTGKQYF. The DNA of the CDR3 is TGTGCCAGCAGCTTAGCGGACACAGGGAAGCAGTACTTC.

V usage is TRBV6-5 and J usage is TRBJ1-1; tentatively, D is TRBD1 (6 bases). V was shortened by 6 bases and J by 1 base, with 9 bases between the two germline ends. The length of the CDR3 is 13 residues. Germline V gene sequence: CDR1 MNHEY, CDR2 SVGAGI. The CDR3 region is CASRATGNTEAFF. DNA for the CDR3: TGTGCCAGCAGGGCGACAGGGAACACTGAAGCTTTCTTT.

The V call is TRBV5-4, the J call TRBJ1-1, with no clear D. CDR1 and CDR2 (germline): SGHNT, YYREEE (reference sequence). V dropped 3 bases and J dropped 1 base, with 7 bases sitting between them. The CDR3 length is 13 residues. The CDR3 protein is CASSSNKNTEAFF. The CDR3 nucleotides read TGTGCCAGCAGCTCGAACAAGAACACTGAAGCTTTCTTT.